The rows below give T cell receptor beta chains drawn from one sample of a study of beta chain features in type 1 diabetes. TCRdb keeps only in-frame clones here, not all; method: immunoSEQ multiplex PCR. The data hold approximately 120,000 clones, with 30% to 40% observed a single time. Sequenced material: stem cell memory CD4+ T cells from blood. Receptor source: a woman between 18 and 30 years old in good health. Each CDR3 is given with its conserved first and last residue. The D gene is left open where the match is weak. The size of a clone is reported for some rows only, either as once, few or many, or as a class for expanded clones.

J: TRBJ1-2; size: NA; V: TRBV30; D: TRBD1; CDR3: CAWSPGQAGYTF; DNA: TGTGCCTGGAGTCCCGGACAGGCTGGCTACACCTTC
J: TRBJ2-1; size: NA; V: TRBV7-9; D: TRBD2; CDR3: CASSISGSLSYNEQFF; DNA: TGTGCCAGCAGCATTAGCGGGAGTCTTTCCTACAATGAGCAGTTCTTC
J: TRBJ1-5; size: NA; V: TRBV4-1; D: NA; CDR3: CASSQEAGVGNQPQHF; DNA: TGCGCCAGCAGCCAAGAAGCAGGGGTGGGGAATCAGCCCCAGCATTTT
J: TRBJ1-5; size: NA; V: TRBV28; D: NA; CDR3: CASRTGGGPYQPQHF; DNA: TGTGCCAGCAGAACCGGCGGGGGTCCCTATCAGCCCCAGCATTTT
J: TRBJ2-7; size: NA; V: TRBV11-2; D: TRBD1; CDR3: CASRTPGQGAHEQYF; DNA: TGTGCCAGCAGGACCCCGGGACAGGGGGCCCACGAGCAGTACTTC
J: TRBJ2-7; size: NA; V: TRBV29-1; D: NA; CDR3: CSVESTGALREQYF; DNA: TGCAGCGTTGAAAGTACGGGAGCCTTGCGGGAGCAGTACTTC
J: TRBJ2-7; size: NA; V: TRBV29-1; D: TRBD2; CDR3: CSVNPSGGSYEQYF; DNA: TGCAGCGTCAACCCTAGCGGGGGCTCCTACGAGCAGTACTTC
J: TRBJ2-2; size: NA; V: TRBV6-5; D: TRBD2; CDR3: CASRRLAGGSRELFF; DNA: TGTGCCAGCAGGAGACTAGCGGGAGGCTCGAGGGAGCTGTTTTTT
J: TRBJ2-1; size: few; V: TRBV5-1; D: TRBD2; CDR3: CASRLGLAGGRQFF; DNA: TGCGCCAGCAGATTGGGACTAGCGGGAGGTCGGCAGTTCTTC
J: TRBJ2-1; size: few; V: TRBV7-9; D: NA; CDR3: CASSLSGSYNEQFF; DNA: TGTGCCAGCAGCTTAAGCGGATCCTACAATGAGCAGTTCTTC
J: TRBJ1-5; size: NA; V: TRBV7-9; D: NA; CDR3: CASSPRGWNSNQPQHF; DNA: TGTGCCAGCAGCCCCCGGGGATGGAATAGCAATCAGCCCCAGCATTTT
J: TRBJ1-2; size: NA; V: TRBV5-5; D: NA; CDR3: CASSPLGARGYTF; DNA: TGTGCCAGCAGCCCATTAGGGGCGCGGGGCTACACCTTC
J: TRBJ2-5; size: NA; V: TRBV7-2; D: NA; CDR3: CASSLVLKGPQETQYF; DNA: TGTGCCAGCAGCTTAGTCCTCAAGGGGCCCCAAGAGACCCAGTACTTC
J: TRBJ1-2; size: few; V: TRBV5-1; D: NA; CDR3: CASSPTANYGYTF; DNA: TGCGCCAGCAGCCCGACAGCAAACTATGGCTACACCTTC
J: TRBJ1-2; size: NA; V: TRBV28; D: TRBD1; CDR3: CASSPTGVGYGYTF; DNA: TGTGCCAGCAGCCCAACAGGGGTTGGCTATGGCTACACCTTC
J: TRBJ2-3; size: few; V: TRBV25-1; D: NA; CDR3: CASSAPHRDTQYF; DNA: TGTGCCAGCAGTGCTCCGCACAGGGATACGCAGTATTTT
J: TRBJ1-5; size: NA; V: TRBV4-1; D: NA; CDR3: CASSLQGFQPQHF; DNA: TGCGCCAGCAGCCTACAGGGTTTTCAGCCCCAGCATTTT
J: TRBJ2-3; size: NA; V: TRBV11-2; D: TRBD2; CDR3: CASSLFPGLAGVDTQYF; DNA: TGTGCCAGCAGCTTATTTCCCGGACTAGCGGGAGTCGATACGCAGTATTTT
J: TRBJ1-1; size: NA; V: TRBV28; D: NA; CDR3: CASSLTVLGTEAFF; DNA: TGTGCCAGCAGTTTGACAGTACTGGGCACTGAAGCTTTCTTT
J: TRBJ1-5; size: few; V: TRBV5-1; D: TRBD1; CDR3: CASSLTGATEPQHF; DNA: TGCGCCAGCAGCTTGACAGGGGCCACAGAGCCCCAGCATTTT
J: TRBJ2-1; size: few; V: TRBV5-1; D: NA; CDR3: CASSSRTGSYNEQFF; DNA: TGCGCCAGCAGCTCCCGGACGGGGTCCTACAATGAGCAGTTCTTC
J: TRBJ2-5; size: once; V: TRBV4-3; D: NA; CDR3: CASSQERQAGTQYF; DNA: TGCGCCAGCAGCCAAGAGCGACAGGCTGGGACCCAGTACTTC
J: TRBJ2-7; size: NA; V: TRBV5-1; D: NA; CDR3: CASSPDLGRREQYF; DNA: TGCGCCAGCAGCCCCGACTTGGGAAGGAGGGAGCAGTACTTC
J: TRBJ2-7; size: NA; V: TRBV6-9; D: TRBD2; CDR3: CASSYESGGAGEQYF; DNA: TGTGCCAGCAGTTATGAGTCGGGGGGTGCGGGCGAGCAGTACTTC
J: TRBJ2-7; size: NA; V: TRBV5-1; D: TRBD1; CDR3: CASRSWGQGDYEQYF; DNA: TGCGCTAGCAGGTCCTGGGGACAGGGGGACTACGAGCAGTACTTC
J: TRBJ2-5; size: NA; V: TRBV6-5; D: TRBD2; CDR3: CASTVSGRGYVTQYF; DNA: TGTGCCAGCACCGTAAGCGGGAGAGGGTATGTGACCCAGTACTTC
J: TRBJ1-2; size: NA; V: TRBV6-6; D: NA; CDR3: CASSPGSRLGSGYTF; DNA: TGTGCCAGCAGTCCCGGGTCCCGCCTGGGGAGTGGCTACACCTTC
J: TRBJ2-3; size: NA; V: TRBV5-8; D: NA; CDR3: CASSLGGGTDTQYF; DNA: TGTGCCAGCAGCTTGGGGGGGGGCACAGATACGCAGTATTTT
J: TRBJ2-6; size: few; V: TRBV19; D: TRBD1; CDR3: CASSPFGQGARGANVLTF; DNA: TGTGCCAGTAGCCCATTCGGACAGGGGGCCCGTGGGGCCAACGTCCTGACTTTC
J: TRBJ1-1; size: few; V: TRBV7-9; D: NA; CDR3: CASSFRDKNTEAFF; DNA: TGTGCCAGCAGCTTCCGGGACAAGAACACTGAAGCTTTCTTT
J: TRBJ1-2; size: NA; V: TRBV28; D: NA; CDR3: CASSFSGNYGYTF; DNA: TGTGCCAGCAGTTTCTCAGGGAACTATGGCTACACCTTC
J: TRBJ2-3; size: few; V: TRBV5-4; D: TRBD2; CDR3: CASSFPWGGGADTQYF; DNA: TGTGCCAGCAGCTTCCCCTGGGGGGGTGGTGCAGATACGCAGTATTTT
J: TRBJ1-4; size: NA; V: TRBV30; D: NA; CDR3: CAWTRVTTNEKLFF; DNA: TGTGCCTGGACCAGGGTCACGACGAATGAAAAACTGTTTTTT
J: TRBJ2-3; size: NA; V: TRBV7-9; D: TRBD1; CDR3: CASSPRQGARDTQYF; DNA: TGTGCCAGCAGCCCGCGACAGGGGGCGCGGGATACGCAGTATTTT
J: TRBJ2-1; size: NA; V: TRBV29-1; D: NA; CDR3: CSVEELANEQFF; DNA: TGCAGCGTTGAAGAATTGGCAAATGAGCAGTTCTTC